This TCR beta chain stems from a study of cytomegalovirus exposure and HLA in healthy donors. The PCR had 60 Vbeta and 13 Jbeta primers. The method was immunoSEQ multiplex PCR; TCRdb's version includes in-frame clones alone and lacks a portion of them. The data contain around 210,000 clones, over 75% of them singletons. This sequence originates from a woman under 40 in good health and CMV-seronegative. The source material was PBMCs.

CDR3 residues: CASSSSYSANEQFF. CDR3 bases: TGTGCCAGTAGTTCTAGTTATAGCGCCAATGAGCAGTTCTTC. The chain joins TRBV19 to TRBJ2-1; a weak D match, TRBD2 (5 bases). The CDR3 sequence is 14 residues long. V lost 5 bases, J lost 6 bases, and 14 bases lay in between. Germline V gives CDR1 LNHDA, CDR2 SQIVND (reference sequence). The full variable domain, its missing parts supplied by reference TRBV19 and TRBJ2-1, is DGGITQSPKYLFRKEGQNVTLSCEQNLNHDAMYWYRQDPGQGLRLIYYSQIVNDFQKGDIAEGYSVSREKKESFPLTVTSAQKNPTAFYLCASSSSYSANEQFFGPGTRLTVL.